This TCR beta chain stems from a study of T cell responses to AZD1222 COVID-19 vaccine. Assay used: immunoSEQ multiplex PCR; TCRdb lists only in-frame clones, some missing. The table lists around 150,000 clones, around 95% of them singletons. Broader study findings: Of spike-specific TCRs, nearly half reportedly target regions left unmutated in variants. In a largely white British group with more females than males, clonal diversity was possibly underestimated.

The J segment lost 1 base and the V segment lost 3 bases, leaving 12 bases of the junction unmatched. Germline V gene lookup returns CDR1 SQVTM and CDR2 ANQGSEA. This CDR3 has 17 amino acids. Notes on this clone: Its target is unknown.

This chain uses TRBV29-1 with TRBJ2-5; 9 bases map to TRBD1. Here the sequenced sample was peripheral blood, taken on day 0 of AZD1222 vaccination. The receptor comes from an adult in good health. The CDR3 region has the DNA TGCAGCGTTGAGGTTTTGGACAGGGGCATGTTCCAAGAGACCCAGTACTTC. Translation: CSVEVLDRGMFQETQYF.